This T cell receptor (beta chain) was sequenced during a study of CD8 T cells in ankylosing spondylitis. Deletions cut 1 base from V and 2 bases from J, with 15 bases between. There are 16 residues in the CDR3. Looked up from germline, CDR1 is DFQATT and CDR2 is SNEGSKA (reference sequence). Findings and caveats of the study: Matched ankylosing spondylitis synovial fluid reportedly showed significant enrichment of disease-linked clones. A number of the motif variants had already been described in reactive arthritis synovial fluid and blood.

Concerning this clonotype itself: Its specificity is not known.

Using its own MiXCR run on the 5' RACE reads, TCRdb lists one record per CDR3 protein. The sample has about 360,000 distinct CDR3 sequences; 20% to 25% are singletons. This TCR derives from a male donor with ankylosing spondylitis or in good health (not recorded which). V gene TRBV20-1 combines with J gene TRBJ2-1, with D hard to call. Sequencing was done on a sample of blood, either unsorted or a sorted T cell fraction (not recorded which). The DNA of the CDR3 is TGCAGTGCTAGAGGGCATACTCAACCAACCTACAATGAGCAGTTCTTC. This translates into CSARGHTQPTYNEQFF.